Each of the 24 T cell receptor beta chains below was sequenced from the same sample in a study of glioma-infiltrating T cells. Using RNA template, CDR3s of TCR alpha and beta were amplified with iRepertoire arm-PCR. Each CDR3 protein is one row after TCRdb ran MiXCR on the multiplex PCR reads. Altogether 35,000 to 45,000 distinct CDR3 sequences are present, about a fifth being singletons, with the ten largest covering around 5.8%. The source material was glioma tissue, nonneoplastic brain tissue, or PBMCs (not recorded which). The receptors were sampled from a human donor with low-grade glioma or glioblastoma, undergoing nonglioma brain surgery, or in good health (not recorded which).

This chain links TRBV12-3 or TRBV12-4 with TRBJ1-2; 7 bases align to TRBD1. V lost 7 bases to trimming and J lost 0 bases; unmatched junction nucleotides: 5. CDR3 size: 14 residues. CDR3 in amino acids: CASTPGQTNYGYTF. The CDR3 bases are TGTGCCAGCACCCCGGGACAGACTAACTATGGCTACACCTTC.

Many counts were recorded for this clonotype. The chain combines TRBV3-1 with TRBJ1-1, with unresolved D. V was pared by 8 bases and J by 0 bases, with 10 bases between. CDR3 size: 13 residues. Germline CDR1 is LGHDT and CDR2 is YNNKEL (reference sequence). For the CDR3, the DNA is TGTGCCAGCCAGCCAGATATGAACACTGAAGCTTTCTTT. It yields the protein CASQPDMNTEAFF.

In this sample, this clonotype turned up many times. The rearrangement uses TRBV12-3 or TRBV12-4 and TRBJ1-5, with D tentatively TRBD1 (6 bases). The germline V and J ends were trimmed by 3 bases and 7 bases, with 13 bases remaining between them. The CDR3 is 14 residues long. CDR3 loop: CASSFRGALQPQHF. The CDR3 nucleotides are TGTGCCAGCAGTTTTCGGGGGGCCTTACAGCCCCAGCATTTT.

This clonotype was seen more than once but under ten times. A much larger clone lies a single base off, so this may be a read error. The gene calls are TRBV19 and TRBJ1-5; 7 nucleotides match TRBD1. The CDR3 runs to 15 residues. Trimming removed 6 bases from V and 5 bases from J; junction bases left unmatched: 10. Germline V gene sequence: CDR1 LNHDA, CDR2 SQIVND (reference sequence). CDR3 in amino acids: CASSPGQVFDQPQHF. CDR3 nucleotide sequence: TGTGCCAGTAGCCCCGGACAGGTATTCGATCAGCCCCAGCATTTT.

This clonotype has just a few counts. The chain couples TRBV12-3 or TRBV12-4 to TRBJ1-2; D possibly corresponds to TRBD1 (6 bases). This CDR3 has 13 amino acids. The V and J ends lost 5 bases and 5 bases respectively, with 12 bases between them. CDR3 amino acids: CASSPGDNYGYTF. The CDR3 DNA reads TGTGCCAGCAGTCCGGGGGACAATTATGGCTACACCTTC.

This clonotype was detected many times. The J gene is TRBJ2-7, the V gene TRBV7-6, with 7 positions matching TRBD2. This CDR3 has 16 amino acids. Germline CDR1 reads SGHVS; CDR2 reads FNYEAQ. J lost 6 bases, V lost 4 bases, and 15 bases had no gene match. CDR3 sequence reads: CASSSGGFGTAGEQYF. The CDR3 DNA sequence: TGTGCCAGCAGCTCGGGGGGTTTCGGGACCGCTGGCGAGCAGTACTTC.

This clonotype was detected ten times or more. This chain uses TRBV11-2 with TRBJ2-5; the D is unclear. The length of the CDR3 is 15 residues. V was trimmed by 0 bases and J by 5 bases, leaving 13 bases between them. The germline V gene has CDR1 SGHAT and CDR2 FQNNGV. The chain's CDR3 is CASSLDRLAQETQYF. Here the CDR3 DNA reads TGTGCCAGCAGCTTAGATCGGTTGGCACAGGAGACCCAGTACTTC.

This clonotype was counted ten times or more. The J gene is TRBJ1-2, the V gene TRBV14; 10 positions agree with TRBD1. V lost 3 bases to trimming and J lost 12 bases; unmatched junction nucleotides: 10. Germline lookup yields CDR1 SGHDN and CDR2 FVKESK. The CDR3 contains 14 residues. The CDR3 DNA reads TGTGCCAGCAGCCAGACGCGGGACAGGGGATATAACACCTTC. Its protein product is CASSQTRDRGYNTF.

This clonotype was seen many times. The rearrangement uses TRBV20-1 and TRBJ1-1; a possible D gene is TRBD1 (5 bases). V was cut by 1 base and J by 5 bases, with 17 bases left in between. The CDR3 runs to 15 residues. Germline V gives CDR1 DFQATT, CDR2 SNEGSKA (reference sequence). CDR3 loop: CSARVPPQGGTEAFF. The CDR3 region has the DNA TGCAGTGCTAGAGTTCCGCCGCAGGGTGGTACTGAAGCTTTCTTT.

This clonotype was seen ten or more times. The chain employs TRBV3-1 and TRBJ2-5, with D possibly TRBD2 on 5 matching bases. V was shortened by 6 bases and J by 2 bases, with 7 bases between the two germline ends. CDR3 length: 12 amino acids. Per germline, CDR1 LGHDT and CDR2 YNNKEL (reference sequence). The CDR3 DNA is TGTGCCAGCAGGAGAGGGCAAGAGACCCAGTACTTC. It encodes CASRRGQETQYF.

This clonotype has a single count. A much larger clone is a single base away; this may be a read error. The gene calls are TRBV7-9 and TRBJ2-5, with D perhaps matching TRBD1 or TRBD2 (5 bases each). CDR3 length: 13 amino acids. V lost 5 bases, J lost 5 bases, and 12 bases lay in between. In germline, CDR1 is SEHNR, CDR2 FQNEAQ (reference sequence). The CDR3 DNA reads as TGTGCCAGCAGCCCCCGGGACGCGGAGACCCAGTACTTC. Its protein is CASSPRDAETQYF.

In this sample, this clonotype is medium-sized. The chain employs TRBV27 and TRBJ1-1, with 8 bases matching TRBD1. V gave up 5 bases and J gave up 8 bases; unmatched junction bases: 10. Germline CDR1 and CDR2: MNHEY and SMNVEV (reference sequence). This CDR3 comprises 14 residues. The chain's CDR3 is CASSPLTGGDEAFF. DNA for the CDR3: TGTGCCAGCAGTCCCCTAACAGGGGGGGACGAAGCTTTCTTT.

On this clonotype itself: A much larger clone is a single base away; this may be a read error. Written as DNA, the CDR3 is TGCGCCAGCAGCGAAGGGGGGGTCAATGAGCAGTTCTTC. It yields the protein CASSEGGVNEQFF. The rearrangement joins TRBV5-1 to TRBJ2-1, with a possible D match to TRBD2 (7 bases). V was pared by 4 bases and J by 6 bases, with 11 bases between. Germline loops: CDR1 SGHRS, CDR2 YFSETQ. The CDR3 loop spans 13 amino acids.

This CDR3 is CVSSLGQENTEAFF. CDR3 DNA: TGTGTTAGCAGTTTAGGCCAGGAGAACACTGAAGCTTTCTTT. This chain joins TRBV28 and TRBJ1-1; no clear D gene. Germline loops: CDR1 MDHEN, CDR2 SYDVKM. The CDR3 is 14 amino acids.

In its sample, this clonotype was seen many times. The chain carries TRBV25-1 and TRBJ2-1; D is undetermined. V was cut by 4 bases and J by 7 bases, with 2 bases left in between. Germline values: CDR1 MGHDK, CDR2 SYGVNS. The CDR3 length is 10 residues. CDR3 nucleotides: TGTGCCAGCAGTGGTAATGAGCAGTTCTTC. It encodes CASSGNEQFF.

This clonotype was counted only a few times. The CDR3 reads CASTNPALGSNQPQHF. The CDR3 bases are TGTGCCAGTACCAACCCCGCCCTCGGAAGCAATCAGCCCCAGCATTTT. The rearrangement uses TRBV19 and TRBJ1-5, with D hard to call. The V gene's germline CDR1 is LNHDA and CDR2 SQIVND (reference sequence). V lost 7 bases to trimming and J lost 1 base, with 17 bases between them. The CDR3 is 16 amino acids.

This clonotype was seen at least ten times. V is TRBV7-9 and J is TRBJ2-1; 13 bases align to TRBD2. The germline gives CDR1 SEHNR, CDR2 FQNEAQ (reference sequence). This CDR3 is 16 amino acids long. V dropped 1 base and J dropped 7; count of bases not matched to a gene: 4. CDR3 DNA sequence: TGTGCCAGCAGCTTAGGCTTGGGACTAGCGGGGAATGAGCAGTTCTTC. It is translated as CASSLGLGLAGNEQFF.

This sequence joins TRBV2 and TRBJ1-2; no clear D gene. Between the trimmed V and J ends, which lost 6 bases and 7 bases, there was a span of 15 bases. CDR3 length: 13 amino acids. The germline V gene encodes CDR1 SNHLY and CDR2 FYNNEI. The CDR3 DNA is TGTGCCAGCAGGGAGGAAGGGAGCCGTGGCTACACCTTC. Its translation is CASREEGSRGYTF. Supplemented by reference TRBV2 and TRBJ1-2, the full variable domain reads EPEVTQTPSHQVTQMGQEVILRCVPISNHLYFYWYRQILGQKVEFLVSFYNNEISEKSEIFDDQFSVERPDGSNFTLKIRSTKLEDSAMYFCASREEGSRGYTFGSGTRLTVV.

This clonotype was detected ten times or more. The rearrangement uses TRBV4-3 and TRBJ1-1; D is unresolved. CDR1 and CDR2 from the germline V gene are LGHNA and YSLEER. The CDR3 has 14 amino acids. Trimming left V 0 bases short and J 5 bases short, with 10 bases between. The CDR3 sequence: CASSQDHRGTEAFF. The CDR3 bases are TGCGCCAGCAGCCAAGATCACCGGGGTACTGAAGCTTTCTTT.

The sample holds many counts of this clonotype. The chain has TRBV7-2 and TRBJ1-1, with D unclear. Germline CDR1 is SGHTA and CDR2 is FQGNSA. This CDR3 is 14 amino acids long. Trimming left V 5 bases short and J 4 bases short, with 14 bases between. CDR3 in amino acids: CASSPLGSLTEAFF. For the CDR3, the DNA is TGTGCCAGCAGCCCCCTAGGCTCCCTCACTGAAGCTTTCTTT.

This clonotype was observed many times. This chain uses TRBV4-1 with TRBJ2-1; 9 nucleotides line up with TRBD1. Germline CDR1 MGHRA, CDR2 YSYEKL. The CDR3 consists of 15 residues. After removal of 2 bases from V and 4 bases from J, the junction contained 3 bases not matched to a gene. CDR3 nucleotide sequence: TGCGCCAGCAGCCAAAGACAGGGGGATTACAATGAGCAGTTCTTC. Amino acid sequence: CASSQRQGDYNEQFF.

This clonotype occurred many times. The J gene is TRBJ2-7, the V gene TRBV12-5; 9 bases are a match to TRBD1. CDR3 size: 14 residues. V shed 10 bases, J shed 6 bases, and the junction held 13 bases outside the gene matches. Germline V lookup: CDR1 LGHNT, CDR2 FRNRAP. For the CDR3, the DNA is TGTGCTATTACACGGCAGGGACAGGGCGTCGAGCAGTACTTC. It is translated as CAITRQGQGVEQYF.

This clonotype was counted at least ten times. One junction end does not reproduce the germline sequence, and a read error may be involved. The chain employs TRBV14 and TRBJ2-5; no firm D call. The CDR3 sequence is 10 residues long. The germline V gene has CDR1 SGHDN and CDR2 FVKESK. The DNA of the CDR3 is TGTGCCAGCAGTCAAGAGACCCAGTACTTC. Translating it yields CASSQETQYF.

The chain recombines TRBV19 with TRBJ2-3; D unclear. V lost 3 bases and J lost 2, with 6 bases in between. There are 13 residues in the CDR3. Germline CDR1 is LNHDA and CDR2 is SQIVND (reference sequence). CDR3 loop: CASSIFYTDTQYF. The DNA for the CDR3 is TGTGCCAGTAGTATTTTTTACACAGATACGCAGTATTTT.